This record looks at one T cell receptor beta chain sequence and its context. Its antigen is currently unknown. Assay: immunoSEQ multiplex PCR; the TCRdb copy retains only in-frame clones and omits some. The profile shows 550,000 to 600,000 clones, about 80% of them singletons. Germline CDR1 is MGHDK and CDR2 is SYGVNS. There are 15 residues in the CDR3. V shed 1 base and J 3 bases; nucleotides not matched to a gene: 3. The data are from a study of shared clonotypes between healthy human individuals. Study-level points and caveats: Sample collection involved blood only; tissue repertoires are likely different.

The sample was PBMCs. The chain links TRBV25-1 to TRBJ2-5; 9 bases line up with TRBD2. The receptor was isolated from a woman aged 40 to 55 in good health. Some clones in this sample may be carry-over from other donors' samples. CDR3 DNA: TGTGCCAGCAGTGAATCTAGGACTAGCGAAGAGACCCAGTACTTC. Protein product: CASSESRTSEETQYF.